The clone carrying this TCR beta chain has a count of ten or more. The data stem from a study of T cells after yellow fever vaccination. V was pared by 3 bases and J by 6 bases, with 17 bases of the junction left unmatched. CDR1 and CDR2 (germline): SGHRS, YFSETQ. The CDR3 totals 20 residues. MiXCR was run by TCRdb on the 5' RACE reads, yielding one entry per CDR3 protein. The sample includes around 250,000 distinct CDR3 sequences, 5.2% of them seen just once. This TCR derives from a man between 18 and 35 years old who received the YFV17D yellow fever vaccine. The rearrangement joins TRBV5-1 to TRBJ2-4; 14 nucleotides align to TRBD2. This sample comprised CD4+ T cells sorted from PBMCs, obtained on the day of the yellow fever booster vaccination. CDR3 amino acids: CASSWKNPGLAGARGNIQYF. The CDR3 DNA follows: TGCGCCAGCAGCTGGAAGAATCCGGGACTAGCGGGGGCCCGAGGAAACATTCAGTACTTC. Using reference TRBV5-1 and TRBJ2-4 for the parts outside the CDR3, the full variable domain is KAGVTQTPRYLIKTRGQQVTLSCSPISGHRSVSWYQQTPGQGLQFLFEYFSETQRNKGNFPGRFSGRQFSNSRSEMNVSTLELGDSALYLCASSWKNPGLAGARGNIQYFGAGTRLSVL.